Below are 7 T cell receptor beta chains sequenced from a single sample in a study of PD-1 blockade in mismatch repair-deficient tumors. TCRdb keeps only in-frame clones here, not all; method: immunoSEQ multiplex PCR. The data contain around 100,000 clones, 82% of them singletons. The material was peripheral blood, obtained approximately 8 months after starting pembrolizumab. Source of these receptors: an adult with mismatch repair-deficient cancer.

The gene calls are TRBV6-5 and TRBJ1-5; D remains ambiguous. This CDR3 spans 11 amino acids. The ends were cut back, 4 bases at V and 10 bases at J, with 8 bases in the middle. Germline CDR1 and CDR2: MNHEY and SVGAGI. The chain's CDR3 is CASSSAGPQHF. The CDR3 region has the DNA TGTGCCAGCAGTTCTGCAGGCCCCCAGCATTTT.

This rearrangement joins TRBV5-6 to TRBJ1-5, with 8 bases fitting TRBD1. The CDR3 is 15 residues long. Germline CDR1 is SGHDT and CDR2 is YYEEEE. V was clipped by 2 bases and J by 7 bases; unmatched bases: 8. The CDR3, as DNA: TGTGCCAGCAGCTTTCAGGGGGCAAGGGGGCAGCCCCAGCATTTT. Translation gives CASSFQGARGQPQHF. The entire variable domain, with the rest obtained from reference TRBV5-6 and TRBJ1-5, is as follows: DAGVTQSPTHLIKTRGQQVTLRCSPKSGHDTVSWYQQALGQGPQFIFQYYEEEERQRGNFPDRFSGHQFPNYSSELNVNALLLGDSALYLCASSFQGARGQPQHFGDGTRLSIL.

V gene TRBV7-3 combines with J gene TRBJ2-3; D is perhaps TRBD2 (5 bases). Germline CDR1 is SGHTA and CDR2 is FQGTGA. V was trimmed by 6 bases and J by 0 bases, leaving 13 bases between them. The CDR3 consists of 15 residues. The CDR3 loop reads CASSVGTSSTDTQYF. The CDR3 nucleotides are TGTGCCAGCAGTGTTGGAACTAGTAGCACAGATACGCAGTATTTT.

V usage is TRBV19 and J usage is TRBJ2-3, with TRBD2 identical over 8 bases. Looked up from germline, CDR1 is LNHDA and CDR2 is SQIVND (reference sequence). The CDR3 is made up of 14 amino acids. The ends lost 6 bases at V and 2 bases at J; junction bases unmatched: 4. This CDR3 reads CASSLSGNTDTQYF. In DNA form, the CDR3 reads TGTGCCAGTAGCCTTAGCGGGAACACAGATACGCAGTATTTT.

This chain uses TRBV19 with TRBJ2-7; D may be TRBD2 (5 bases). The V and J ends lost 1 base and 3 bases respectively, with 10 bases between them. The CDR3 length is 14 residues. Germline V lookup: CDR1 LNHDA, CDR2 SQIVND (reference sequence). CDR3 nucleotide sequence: TGTGCCAGTAGTATAGGATTGGGGAGCTACGAGCAGTACTTC. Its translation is CASSIGLGSYEQYF.

The CDR3 protein is CASSVDGRSSYNEQFF. The CDR3 bases are TGTGCCAGCAGCGTCGACGGGCGGAGCTCCTACAATGAGCAGTTCTTC. The gene calls are TRBV9 and TRBJ2-1; D gene uncertain. V was clipped by 2 bases and J by 0 bases, with 12 bases between them. The CDR3 has 16 amino acids. The germline V gene has CDR1 SGDLS and CDR2 YYNGEE.

The DNA for the CDR3 is TGTGCCAGCAGTGAACCGGGACTAGCGGGAGGGCCCTTTGACGGGGAGCTGTTTTTT. Its translation is CASSEPGLAGGPFDGELFF. This chain connects TRBV6-1 to TRBJ2-2; 16 positions agree with TRBD2. The trim removed 2 bases at V and 7 bases at J, leaving 10 bases unmatched. Looked up from germline, CDR1 is MNHNS and CDR2 is SASEGT. This CDR3 comprises 19 residues.